These 5 T cell receptor beta chains originate from one sample sequenced in a study of T cell repertoires in cytomegalovirus infection. For these TCRs, the target antigens are not known. Each CDR3 protein gets one entry after TCRdb re-called the reads with MiXCR. Among some 940,000 distinct CDR3 sequences listed, about 33% were seen once. The sequences come from cultured CD8+ T cells from PBMCs, collected from culture after CMV antigen stimulation. The receptors here all came from a human donor in good health (CMV status not recorded). Some clones in this sample may be carry-over from other donors' samples.

This chain uses TRBV27 with TRBJ1-2; maybe TRBD1 (5 bases). V lost 4 bases and J lost 5, with 17 bases in between. Per germline, CDR1 MNHEY and CDR2 SMNVEV (reference sequence). This CDR3 region has 15 residues. The CDR3 spells CASSSSSGTRYGYTF. Here the CDR3 DNA reads TGTGCCAGCAGTTCTTCCTCCGGGACCCGATATGGCTACACCTTC.

This chain uses TRBV7-6 with TRBJ2-3; possible D gene TRBD1, 6 bases. The CDR3 is made up of 15 amino acids. The V gene lost 1 base and the J gene lost 1 base, with 9 bases spanning the gap. Germline V CDR1 and CDR2: SGHVS, FNYEAQ. The CDR3 coding sequence is TGTGCCAGCAGCTTAGAGGGGGATCGCACAGATACGCAGTATTTT. Translation: CASSLEGDRTDTQYF. The whole variable domain, remainder taken from reference TRBV7-6 and TRBJ2-3, is GAGVSQSPRYKVTKRGQDVALRCDPISGHVSLYWYRQALGQGPEFLTYFNYEAQQDKSGLPNDRFSAERPEGSISTLTIQRTEQRDSAMYRCASSLEGDRTDTQYFGPGTRLTVL.

This clonotype has a handful of counts. The chain combines TRBV12-3 or TRBV12-4 with TRBJ1-2; 9 nucleotides line up with TRBD1. CDR3 size: 13 residues. Unmatched junction bases numbered 8, after V lost 7 bases and J lost 8 bases. CDR3 bases: TGTGCCAGCACCCAAACAGGGGGCAGGGGCTACACCTTC. Encoded protein: CASTQTGGRGYTF.

This clonotype was seen a few times. The chain joins TRBV19 to TRBJ2-5, with 11 nucleotides matching TRBD2. CDR1 is LNHDA and CDR2 is SQIVND in the germline V gene (reference sequence). The V and J ends lost 4 bases and 0 bases, in that order; junction bases with no gene match: 4. This CDR3 is 16 amino acids long. The CDR3, as DNA: TGTGCCAGTAGTACCCGACTAGCGGGGAACCAAGAGACCCAGTACTTC. Protein product: CASSTRLAGNQETQYF.

The chain carries TRBV12-5 and TRBJ1-2; D is unresolved. This CDR3 spans 12 amino acids. Germline V lookup: CDR1 LGHNT, CDR2 FRNRAP. V shed 3 bases and J shed 8 bases, with 10 bases lying between them. The CDR3 region has the DNA TGTGCTAGTGGTTTCATGTCGGAAGGCTACACCTTC. Protein sequence: CASGFMSEGYTF. Complete variable domain (other parts from reference TRBV12-5 and TRBJ1-2): DARVTQTPRHKVTEMGQEVTMRCQPILGHNTVFWYRQTMMQGLELLAYFRNRAPLDDSGMPKDRFSAEMPDATLATLKIQPSEPRDSAVYFCASGFMSEGYTFGSGTRLTVV.